What follows are 20 T cell receptor beta chains derived from one specimen sequenced in a study of T cell responses to AZD1222 COVID-19 vaccine. Data came from immunoSEQ multiplex PCR; TCRdb stores just in-frame clones and leaves some out. The sample has more than 95,000 clones, roughly 91% seen once; the top ten hold over 6.5%. The input for sequencing was peripheral blood, taken on day 0 of AZD1222 vaccination. The receptors were gathered from an adult in good health.

The rearrangement uses TRBV5-6 and TRBJ1-1; D is perhaps TRBD1 (6 bases). V gave up 2 bases and J gave up 7 bases, with 9 bases separating them. The CDR3 contains 12 residues. CDR1 and CDR2 (germline): SGHDT, YYEEEE. In DNA form, the CDR3 reads TGTGCCAGCAGCTTCGGACAGCGTGAAGCTTTCTTT. Translated, it gives CASSFGQREAFF.

The CDR3 loop is CASSLIPGGSGTEAFF. CDR3 DNA: TGTGCCAGCAGCTTAATTCCCGGGGGTTCTGGGACTGAAGCTTTCTTT. The V call is TRBV7-3, the J call TRBJ1-1; D might be TRBD1 (5 bases). Germline values: CDR1 SGHTA, CDR2 FQGTGA. This CDR3 spans 16 amino acids. V dropped 1 base and J dropped 5 bases, with 17 bases sitting between them.

The CDR3 bases are TGTGCCAGCAGTACTGACAGGCGATCATTGAACACTGAAGCTTTCTTT. Amino acids: CASSTDRRSLNTEAFF. The chain uses TRBV2 and TRBJ1-1; TRBD1 might be the D (6 bases). Germline V gene data show CDR1 as SNHLY and CDR2 as FYNNEI. The V and J ends lost 5 bases and 0 bases respectively, with 16 bases between them. The CDR3 runs to 16 residues.

This clone appeared once. This chain joins TRBV7-9 and TRBJ2-3; D unclear. Looked up from germline, CDR1 is SEHNR and CDR2 is FQNEAQ (reference sequence). With 6 bases removed from V and 9 bases from J, the gap between germline ends came to 7 bases. This CDR3 has 10 amino acids. CDR3 nucleotide sequence: TGTGCCAGCAGTGGTGGGACGCAGTATTTT. Its translation is CASSGGTQYF.

This sequence joins TRBV20-1 and TRBJ1-1; D is unresolved. V lost 3 bases, J lost 6 bases, and 11 bases lay in between. This CDR3 has 12 residues. Germline V lookup: CDR1 DFQATT, CDR2 SNEGSKA (reference sequence). This CDR3 reads CSASDVTSEAFF. Written as DNA, the CDR3 is TGCAGTGCTAGTGACGTTACCTCTGAAGCTTTCTTT.

The chain carries TRBV9 and TRBJ2-2; 12 positions agree with TRBD2. This CDR3 is built from 15 residues. Germline lookup yields CDR1 SGDLS and CDR2 YYNGEE. V was clipped by 3 bases and J by 6 bases; unmatched bases: 3. CDR3 in DNA: TGTGCCAGCAGCGCGACTAGCGGGAGTCCCGGGGAGCTGTTTTTT. Protein: CASSATSGSPGELFF. Full variable domain (outside the CDR3, taken from reference TRBV9 and TRBJ2-2): DSGVTQTPKHLITATGQRVTLRCSPRSGDLSVYWYQQSLDQGLQFLIQYYNGEERAKGNILERFSAQQFPDLHSELNLSSLELGDSALYFCASSATSGSPGELFFGEGSRLTVL.

V is TRBV5-6 and J is TRBJ2-7; 10 positions agree with TRBD2. Germline CDR1 reads SGHDT; CDR2 reads YYEEEE. There are 16 residues in the CDR3. With V trimmed by 4 bases and J by 2 bases, 9 bases remained unmatched. CDR3 nucleotide sequence: TGTGCCAGCAGCCCCTCTCTAGCGGGGGACCCCTACGAGCAGTACTTC. Translating gives CASSPSLAGDPYEQYF. The entire variable domain, with the rest obtained from reference TRBV5-6 and TRBJ2-7, is as follows: DAGVTQSPTHLIKTRGQQVTLRCSPKSGHDTVSWYQQALGQGPQFIFQYYEEEERQRGNFPDRFSGHQFPNYSSELNVNALLLGDSALYLCASSPSLAGDPYEQYFGPGTRLTVT.

The V and J genes are TRBV19 and TRBJ1-5; 11 bases are a match to TRBD1. This CDR3 region has 17 residues. V was clipped by 5 bases and J by 5 bases; unmatched bases: 11. Per germline, CDR1 LNHDA and CDR2 SQIVND (reference sequence). The CDR3 region is CASSALRTGGGDQPQHF. The CDR3 DNA reads TGTGCCAGTAGTGCGTTACGGACAGGGGGCGGGGATCAGCCCCAGCATTTT.

The DNA of the CDR3 is TGTGCCAGCAGCCCCCTGGGAGGTATGTGGGATACGCAGTATTTT. Translated, it gives CASSPLGGMWDTQYF. The J gene is TRBJ2-3, the V gene TRBV6-5, with a weak D call TRBD2 (6 bases). The V gene lost 6 bases and the J gene lost 6 bases, with 19 bases spanning the gap. This CDR3 is built from 15 residues. Germline CDR1 reads MNHEY; CDR2 reads SVGAGI.

The chain employs TRBV3-1 (or the pseudogene TRBV3-2) and TRBJ1-2; TRBD1 agrees at 10 bases. CDR1 is LGHDT, CDR2 YNNKEL, per germline (reference sequence). J lost 8 bases, V lost 5 bases, and 11 bases had no gene match. CDR3 length: 15 residues. CDR3 sequence: CASSFHRQGARGYTF. DNA for the CDR3: TGTGCCAGCAGCTTCCACCGACAGGGGGCGCGAGGCTACACCTTC.

The chain joins TRBV7-2 to TRBJ2-7, with D unresolved. Germline CDR1 SGHTA, CDR2 FQGNSA. Trimming removed 4 bases from V and 8 bases from J, with 18 bases in between. The CDR3 extends over 14 amino acids. CDR3 sequence: CASSSGPSGLQQYF. Here the CDR3 DNA reads TGTGCCAGCAGCTCCGGACCCTCGGGCCTTCAGCAGTACTTC.

V usage is TRBV5-6 and J usage is TRBJ1-2, with 9 bases lining up with TRBD1. The V segment lost 1 base and the J segment 8 bases; nucleotides outside the gene matches: 6. Germline V gene data show CDR1 as SGHDT and CDR2 as YYEEEE. This CDR3 is built from 14 residues. CDR3 sequence: CASSLIGQGSGYTF. CDR3 in DNA: TGTGCCAGCAGCTTGATAGGACAGGGGAGCGGCTACACCTTC.

The gene calls are TRBV7-3 and TRBJ1-1; 7 bases are shared with TRBD1. Germline V lookup: CDR1 SGHTA, CDR2 FQGTGA. CDR3 length: 13 amino acids. V was clipped by 4 bases and J by 3 bases; unmatched bases: 2. The CDR3 sequence: CASSSQGDTEAFF. Here the CDR3 DNA reads TGTGCCAGCAGCTCCCAGGGGGACACTGAAGCTTTCTTT.

The DNA for the CDR3 is TGTGCCAGCAGCTTATTCCGGGGACAGATCGCCGGGGAGCTGTTTTTT. It yields the protein CASSLFRGQIAGELFF. The chain combines TRBV11-2 with TRBJ2-2, with 7 bases matching TRBD1. CDR1 and CDR2 (germline): SGHAT, FQNNGV. V dropped 2 bases and J dropped 6; count of bases not matched to a gene: 9. This CDR3 is built from 16 residues.

This chain connects TRBV29-1 to TRBJ2-1; D might be TRBD2 (6 bases). The CDR3 runs to 16 residues. The V end lost 0 bases, the J end lost 0 bases, and 12 bases lay between the germline ends. CDR1 and CDR2 (germline): SQVTM, ANQGSEA. The CDR3 sequence is CSVEEASASSYNEQFF. Written as DNA, the CDR3 is TGCAGCGTTGAAGAGGCTAGCGCGAGCTCCTACAATGAGCAGTTCTTC.

The chain couples TRBV7-9 to TRBJ2-1, with 11 positions matching TRBD1. Germline trimming cut 1 base from V and 12 bases from J; bases unmatched to any gene: 2. The CDR3 covers 13 residues. Germline CDR1 is SEHNR and CDR2 is FQNEAQ (reference sequence). CDR3 nucleotide sequence: TGTGCCAGCAGCTTAGGGACAGGGGGCGGGCAGTTCTTC. Residues: CASSLGTGGGQFF.

This clone is a singleton in its sample. The rearrangement links TRBV28 to TRBJ1-4, with 7 bases fitting TRBD1. V was clipped by 6 bases and J by 8 bases; unmatched bases: 9. Germline CDR1 MDHEN, CDR2 SYDVKM. The CDR3 covers 14 residues. The CDR3 region is CASRRQGWGEKLFF. The CDR3 region has the DNA TGTGCCAGCAGGAGACAGGGTTGGGGGGAAAAACTGTTTTTT.

The chain uses TRBV7-2 and TRBJ1-2; 9 bases are shared with TRBD1. The trim removed 6 bases at V and 5 bases at J, leaving 10 bases unmatched. CDR1 is SGHTA and CDR2 is FQGNSA in the germline V gene. This CDR3 region has 15 residues. The CDR3 spells CASRQGTGRFYGYTF. The DNA for the CDR3 is TGTGCCAGCAGACAAGGGACAGGGAGGTTTTATGGCTACACCTTC.

This clone was detected once. This chain connects TRBV7-2 to TRBJ2-1, with D possibly matching TRBD2 (7 bases). V lost 3 bases to trimming and J lost 7 bases, with 19 bases between them. The CDR3 sequence is 16 residues long. Germline V lookup: CDR1 SGHTA, CDR2 FQGNSA. CDR3 residues: CASSFMAGALRNEQFF. In DNA form, the CDR3 reads TGTGCCAGCAGCTTTATGGCGGGGGCGCTGAGGAATGAGCAGTTCTTC. The variable domain in full, with the rest retrieved from reference TRBV7-2 and TRBJ2-1, is GAGVSQSPSNKVTEKGKDVELRCDPISGHTALYWYRQSLGQGLEFLIYFQGNSAPDKSGLPSDRFSAERTGGSVSTLTIQRTQQEDSAVYLCASSFMAGALRNEQFFGPGTRLTVL.

The rearrangement joins TRBV10-3 to TRBJ1-3; D might be TRBD1 (6 bases). This CDR3 is 15 amino acids long. Trimming removed 4 bases from V and 0 bases from J, with 10 bases in between. The germline CDR1 and CDR2 sequences are ENHRY and SYGVKD. In nucleotides, the CDR3 is TGTGCCATCAGTGGGGGGGGCGACTCTGGAAACACCATATATTTT. Translation gives CAISGGGDSGNTIYF.